The 24 T cell receptor beta chains listed next were all sequenced from one sample in a study of T cell responses to AZD1222 COVID-19 vaccine. Data came from immunoSEQ multiplex PCR; TCRdb stores just in-frame clones and leaves some out. The profile shows about 120,000 clones, approximately 90% of them singletons. The sample was peripheral blood, taken 28 days after the second AZD1222 dose. The receptors originated from an adult who received the AZD1222 COVID-19 vaccine.

This rearrangement joins TRBV7-2 to TRBJ1-1; D is undetermined. CDR1 SGHTA and CDR2 FQGNSA come from the germline V gene. V was shortened by 2 bases and J by 11 bases, with 15 bases between the two germline ends. This CDR3 spans 13 amino acids. CDR3 sequence (DNA): TGTGCCAGCAGCTTAAAAAGCGGGGATATGGCTTTCTTT. It encodes CASSLKSGDMAFF.

The chain joins TRBV2 to TRBJ1-4; D is perhaps TRBD1 (6 bases). Germline CDR1 reads SNHLY; CDR2 reads FYNNEI. CDR3 length equals 14 residues. V lost 7 bases, J lost 4 bases, and 13 bases lay in between. The CDR3 DNA sequence: TGTGCCAGCACGGGGCAGGGGTTTAATGAAAAACTGTTTTTT. Translating it yields CASTGQGFNEKLFF.

This clone appeared once. The V gene is TRBV10-2, the J gene TRBJ2-2; D is uncertain. Looked up from germline, CDR1 is WSHSY and CDR2 is SAAADI. The CDR3 totals 14 residues. Between the trimmed V and J ends, which lost 3 bases and 4 bases, there was a span of 9 bases. The chain's CDR3 is CASSDLRSTGELFF. The DNA for the CDR3 is TGCGCCAGCAGTGATTTAAGGTCCACCGGGGAGCTGTTTTTT.

This chain uses TRBV9 with TRBJ1-1, with 8 bases matching TRBD1. V shed 6 bases and J 0 bases; nucleotides not matched to a gene: 4. The germline gives CDR1 SGDLS, CDR2 YYNGEE. The CDR3 consists of 14 residues. Written as DNA, the CDR3 is TGTGCCAGCAACCCAGGGGGCATGAACACTGAAGCTTTCTTT. It encodes CASNPGGMNTEAFF.

The chain has TRBV5-6 and TRBJ1-2; D not resolved. CDR3 size: 14 residues. Trimming shortened V by 2 bases and J by 8 bases, and 16 bases separated the two germline ends. Germline CDR1 SGHDT, CDR2 YYEEEE. For the CDR3, the DNA is TGTGCCAGCAGCTTAAGAGGGTCAGTTGTGGGCTACACCTTC. Its protein is CASSLRGSVVGYTF.

V and J are TRBV28 and TRBJ1-4; D is unclear. This CDR3 has 15 amino acids. Trimming left V 6 bases short and J 3 bases short, with 14 bases between. Germline V CDR1 and CDR2: MDHEN, SYDVKM. The CDR3 reads CASRPSPGPNEKLFF. As DNA, the CDR3 is TGTGCCAGCAGGCCTTCCCCGGGCCCTAATGAAAAACTGTTTTTT.

The chain carries TRBV19 and TRBJ1-4, with D uncertain. Per the germline V gene, CDR1 is LNHDA and CDR2 is SQIVND (reference sequence). This CDR3 has 12 amino acids. With 0 bases removed from V and 7 bases from J, the gap between germline ends came to 3 bases. CDR3 nucleotides: TGTGCCAGTAGTATAGAAGGTGAAAAACTGTTTTTT. Amino acid sequence: CASSIEGEKLFF. Looking up the rest from reference TRBV19 and TRBJ1-4 gives the full variable domain: DGGITQSPKYLFRKEGQNVTLSCEQNLNHDAMYWYRQDPGQGLRLIYYSQIVNDFQKGDIAEGYSVSREKKESFPLTVTSAQKNPTAFYLCASSIEGEKLFFGSGTQLSVL.

This clone was counted once. The chain has TRBV5-1 and TRBJ2-1, with D hard to call. There are 15 residues in the CDR3. V lost 0 bases and J 3 bases, leaving 10 bases between the germline ends. Per germline, CDR1 SGHRS and CDR2 YFSETQ. CDR3 nucleotides: TGCGCCAGCAGCTTGGCAGATGCACGCTACAATGAGCAGTTCTTC. Translating gives CASSLADARYNEQFF.

The chain carries TRBV11-2 and TRBJ2-5; D ambiguous. The germline gives CDR1 SGHAT, CDR2 FQNNGV. Trimming pared 3 bases from V and 5 bases from J, leaving 4 bases between. This CDR3 has 11 amino acids. CDR3 sequence: CASSFLETQYF. The DNA for the CDR3 is TGTGCCAGCAGCTTTCTCGAGACCCAGTACTTC.

The chain employs TRBV6-1 and TRBJ1-5; D might be TRBD1 (5 bases). The germline gives CDR1 MNHNS, CDR2 SASEGT. CDR3 length equals 14 residues. With 2 bases removed from V and 8 bases from J, the gap between germline ends came to 13 bases. The CDR3 DNA reads as TGTGCCAGCAGTGAAATTGTGGGGCGGAAGCCCCAGCATTTT. It is translated as CASSEIVGRKPQHF.

The gene calls are TRBV7-2 and TRBJ2-7; TRBD2 agrees at 11 bases. CDR1 is SGHTA, CDR2 FQGNSA, per germline. CDR3 length: 16 residues. Trimming removed 3 bases from V and 4 bases from J; junction bases left unmatched: 8. The CDR3 loop reads CASSLGIAGGQYEQYF. The DNA of the CDR3 is TGTGCCAGCAGCTTGGGAATAGCGGGGGGGCAGTACGAGCAGTACTTC.

This clone was seen only a few times. This sequence joins TRBV7-3 and TRBJ1-6; D unclear. Per the germline V gene, CDR1 is SGHTA and CDR2 is FQGTGA. V was shortened by 1 base and J by 6 bases, with 10 bases between the two germline ends. CDR3 length: 15 amino acids. The DNA for the CDR3 is TGTGCCAGCAGCTTAAGAAGCGGAATTAATTCACCCCTCCACTTT. It codes for CASSLRSGINSPLHF.

The V call is TRBV5-6, the J call TRBJ2-3, with 8 bases lining up with TRBD2. With 2 bases clipped from V and 1 base from J, the junction kept 3 bases outside the gene matches. The CDR3 is 15 residues long. In germline, CDR1 is SGHDT, CDR2 YYEEEE. The CDR3 is CASSFYSGGTDTQYF. CDR3 sequence (DNA): TGTGCCAGCAGCTTTTATAGCGGGGGCACAGATACGCAGTATTTT.

The CDR3 is CASSPGVGVGSPLHF. CDR3 DNA sequence: TGTGCCAGCAGCCCGGGGGTAGGAGTAGGTTCACCCCTCCACTTT. This chain uses TRBV7-9 with TRBJ1-6; TRBD1 is a possible D gene (5 bases). V dropped 5 bases and J dropped 9 bases, with 17 bases sitting between them. Per germline, CDR1 SEHNR and CDR2 FQNEAQ (reference sequence). This CDR3 has 15 residues.

This sequence joins TRBV5-1 and TRBJ2-3, with D possibly TRBD1 on 5 matching bases. V gave up 4 bases and J gave up 6 bases, with 12 bases separating them. Per the germline V gene, CDR1 is SGHRS and CDR2 is YFSETQ. This CDR3 spans 13 amino acids. The CDR3 loop is CASSGAVGDTQYF. The CDR3 DNA sequence: TGCGCCAGCAGCGGGGCCGTGGGTGATACGCAGTATTTT.

The chain joins TRBV18 to TRBJ2-3; possible D gene TRBD1, 6 bases. The germline V gene has CDR1 KGHSH and CDR2 LQKENI. V lost 3 bases, J lost 3 bases, and 10 bases lay in between. The CDR3 covers 14 residues. CDR3: CASSPLRGTDTQYF. The CDR3 DNA reads as TGTGCCAGCTCACCCTTGAGGGGGACAGATACGCAGTATTTT.

This sequence joins TRBV7-2 and TRBJ2-1; D gene ambiguous. Germline V CDR1 and CDR2: SGHTA, FQGNSA. CDR3 length: 13 amino acids. The V end was cut by 5 bases, the J end by 0 bases, with 5 bases between. In DNA, the CDR3 is TGTGCCAGCAGCCAGAGCTCCTACAATGAGCAGTTCTTC. It translates to CASSQSSYNEQFF.

The chain carries TRBV18 and TRBJ2-2; D unresolved. CDR1 is KGHSH, CDR2 LQKENI, per germline. The CDR3 has 16 residues. Trimming shortened V by 1 base and J by 4 bases, and 13 bases separated the two germline ends. This CDR3 is CASSPRSTFGTGELFF. The CDR3 DNA sequence: TGTGCCAGCTCACCACGGTCGACTTTTGGCACCGGGGAGCTGTTTTTT.

This rearrangement joins TRBV7-2 to TRBJ2-7; D gene uncertain. V dropped 1 base and J dropped 3 bases, with 16 bases sitting between them. The length of the CDR3 is 16 residues. Germline V gives CDR1 SGHTA, CDR2 FQGNSA. CDR3 sequence reads: CASSLGVGYSNYEQYF. CDR3 sequence (DNA): TGTGCCAGCAGCTTAGGAGTGGGGTATTCGAACTACGAGCAGTACTTC.

The genes are TRBV10-2 and TRBJ1-3, with a possible D match to TRBD1 (6 bases). CDR1 is WSHSY, CDR2 SAAADI, per germline. The length of the CDR3 is 16 residues. V gave up 0 bases and J gave up 0 bases, with 9 bases separating them. The CDR3 bases are TGCGCCAGCAGTGAGTCAAAGACAGGCTCTGGAAACACCATATATTTT. Protein product: CASSESKTGSGNTIYF.

This sequence joins TRBV15 and TRBJ1-4, with D hard to call. The CDR3 length is 18 residues. Germline CDR1 is LNHNV and CDR2 is YYDKDF (reference sequence). Deletions cut 2 bases from V and 2 bases from J, with 18 bases between. This CDR3 reads CATSRLPPQLATNEKLFF. Written as DNA, the CDR3 is TGTGCCACCAGCAGACTCCCACCCCAGTTGGCCACTAATGAAAAACTGTTTTTT.

The chain links TRBV5-4 to TRBJ2-7; TRBD1 matches 8 bases. The germline gives CDR1 SGHNT, CDR2 YYREEE (reference sequence). J lost 3 bases, V lost 4 bases, and 3 bases had no gene match. CDR3 length equals 13 residues. CDR3 protein: CASSQDRVYEQYF. The CDR3 DNA reads TGTGCCAGCAGCCAGGACAGGGTCTACGAGCAGTACTTC.

V is TRBV6-2 or TRBV6-3 and J is TRBJ1-4; D perhaps matches TRBD1 (5 bases). The CDR3 is 14 residues long. Germline values: CDR1 MNHEY, CDR2 SVGEGT. Trimming took off 1 base at V and 7 bases at J, with 10 bases between the two ends. CDR3 amino acids: CASSYYWGSEKLFF. DNA for the CDR3: TGTGCCAGCAGTTACTACTGGGGGAGTGAAAAACTGTTTTTT.

This rearrangement joins TRBV2 to TRBJ2-2, with 7 nucleotides matching TRBD1. Germline CDR1 and CDR2: SNHLY and FYNNEI. Trimming took 6 bases from V and 5 from J; bases not matched to a gene: 3. CDR3 size: 13 residues. CDR3 in DNA: TGTGCCAGCAGGCAACAGGGGACCGGGGAGCTGTTTTTT. Translated, it gives CASRQQGTGELFF.